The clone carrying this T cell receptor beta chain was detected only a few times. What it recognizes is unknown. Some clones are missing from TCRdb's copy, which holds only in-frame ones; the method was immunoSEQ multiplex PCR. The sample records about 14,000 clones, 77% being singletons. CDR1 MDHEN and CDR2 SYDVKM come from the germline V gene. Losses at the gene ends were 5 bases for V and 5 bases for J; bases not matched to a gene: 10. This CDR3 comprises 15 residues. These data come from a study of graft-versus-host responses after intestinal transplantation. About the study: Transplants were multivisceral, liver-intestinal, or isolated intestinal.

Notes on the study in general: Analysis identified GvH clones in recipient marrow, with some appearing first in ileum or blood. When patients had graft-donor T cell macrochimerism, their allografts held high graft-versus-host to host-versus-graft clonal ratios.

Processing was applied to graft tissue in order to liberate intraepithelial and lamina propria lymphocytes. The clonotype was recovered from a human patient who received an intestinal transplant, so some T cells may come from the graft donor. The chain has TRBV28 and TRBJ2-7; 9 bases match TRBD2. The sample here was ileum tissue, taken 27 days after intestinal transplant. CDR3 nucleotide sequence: TGTGCCAGCAGTCTCGATAGCGGGAGTGGGGACGAGCAGTACTTC. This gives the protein CASSLDSGSGDEQYF.